This entry concerns a single T cell receptor (beta chain). The antigen is not known. The data belong to a study of shared clonotypes between healthy human individuals. Study-wide findings and caveats: Blood was the only sampled material, and tissue repertoires likely differ. Larger estimated richness was generally recorded for naive subsets relative to memory subsets. Clonotype sharing among donors was expected to depend on sequencing depth.

Germline CDR1 and CDR2: SGDLS and YYNGEE. The CDR3 has 15 residues. The germline V and J ends were trimmed by 1 base and 5 bases, with 15 bases remaining between them. Deep-level settings were used for running the assay. TCRdb's copy holds only in-frame clones and misses some; the assay was immunoSEQ multiplex PCR. In the table there are about 340,000 clones, around four fifths of which are singletons. This clonotype was sampled from a man aged 25-45 years in good health. The sample taken for sequencing was memory CD4+ T cells sorted from blood. Subset in this sample: CD45RA-negative fraction. V and J are TRBV9 and TRBJ2-5; D possibly corresponds to TRBD2 (6 bases). The CDR3 reads CASSVTGTAGETQYF. The CDR3 nucleotides are TGTGCCAGCAGCGTAACCGGGACCGCGGGGGAGACCCAGTACTTC.